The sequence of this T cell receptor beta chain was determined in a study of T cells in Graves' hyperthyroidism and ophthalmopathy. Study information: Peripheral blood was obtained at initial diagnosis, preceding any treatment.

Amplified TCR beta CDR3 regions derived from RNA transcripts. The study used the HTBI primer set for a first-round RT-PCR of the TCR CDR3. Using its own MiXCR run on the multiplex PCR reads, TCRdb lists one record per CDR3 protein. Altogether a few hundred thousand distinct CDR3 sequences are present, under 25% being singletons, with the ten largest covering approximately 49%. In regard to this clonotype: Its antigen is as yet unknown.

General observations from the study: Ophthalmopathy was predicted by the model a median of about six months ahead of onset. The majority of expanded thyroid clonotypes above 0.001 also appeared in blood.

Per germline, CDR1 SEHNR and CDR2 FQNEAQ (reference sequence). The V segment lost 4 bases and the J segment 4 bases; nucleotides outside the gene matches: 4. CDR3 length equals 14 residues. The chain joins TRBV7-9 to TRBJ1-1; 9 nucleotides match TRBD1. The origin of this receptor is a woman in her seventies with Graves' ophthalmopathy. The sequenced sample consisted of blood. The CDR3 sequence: CASSSQQGATEAFF. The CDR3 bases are TGTGCCAGCAGCTCTCAACAGGGGGCCACTGAAGCTTTCTTT.